A selection of T cell receptor beta chains follows, all from one sample in a study of blood T cell repertoires in COVID-19. Only in-frame clones appear in the TCRdb table, and some are missing; sequencing was by immunoSEQ multiplex PCR. The sample has about 150,000 clones; 80% to 85% are singletons. Sequencing was performed on peripheral blood. The receptors stem from a man younger than 35 with active or convalescent COVID-19. Each CDR3 is given with its conserved first and last residue. Each record gives: J gene, clone size, D gene, V gene, CDR3 protein, CDR3 DNA. The D gene is left open where the match is weak. Clone size is given for some rows only: seen once, a few or many times, or a class if the clone is expanded.

j_call: TRBJ2-3
clone_size: .
d_call: TRBD2
v_call: TRBV5-1
cdr3_aa: CASGTSGVDTQYF
cdr3_nt: TGCGCCAGCGGGACTAGCGGGGTAGATACGCAGTATTTT

j_call: TRBJ2-7
clone_size: .
d_call: .
v_call: TRBV7-6
cdr3_aa: CASSSQEGSYEQYF
cdr3_nt: TGTGCCAGCAGCAGCCAGGAGGGCTCCTACGAGCAGTACTTC

j_call: TRBJ1-2
clone_size: .
d_call: .
v_call: TRBV19
cdr3_aa: CASSPRGGLSNYGYTF
cdr3_nt: TGTGCCAGTAGTCCCCGGGGAGGGCTCTCTAACTATGGCTACACCTTC

j_call: TRBJ1-2
clone_size: .
d_call: TRBD1
v_call: TRBV27
cdr3_aa: CASRAGTVNYGYTF
cdr3_nt: TGTGCCAGCAGGGCCGGGACAGTAAACTATGGCTACACCTTC

j_call: TRBJ1-3
clone_size: .
d_call: .
v_call: TRBV5-1
cdr3_aa: CASRAGAGNTIYF
cdr3_nt: TGCGCCAGCAGAGCAGGGGCTGGAAACACCATATATTTT

j_call: TRBJ2-7
clone_size: .
d_call: TRBD1
v_call: TRBV14
cdr3_aa: CASSQNYRGYEQYF
cdr3_nt: TGTGCCAGCAGCCAGAACTACAGGGGTTACGAGCAGTACTTC

j_call: TRBJ2-7
clone_size: .
d_call: TRBD1
v_call: TRBV7-8
cdr3_aa: CASSSGQGNEQYF
cdr3_nt: TGTGCCAGCAGCTCAGGACAGGGTAACGAGCAGTACTTC

j_call: TRBJ2-4
clone_size: .
d_call: TRBD2
v_call: TRBV6-1
cdr3_aa: CASSEGRGDIKNIQYF
cdr3_nt: TGTGCCAGCAGTGAAGGGCGGGGGGATATCAAAAACATTCAGTACTTC

j_call: TRBJ1-1
clone_size: many
d_call: .
v_call: TRBV6-2/TRBV6-3
cdr3_aa: CASSYPGNRKTEAFF
cdr3_nt: TGTGCCAGCAGTTACCCAGGGAATAGGAAAACTGAAGCTTTCTTT

j_call: TRBJ1-2
clone_size: .
d_call: TRBD1
v_call: TRBV30
cdr3_aa: CAWSGDRGLDYGYTF
cdr3_nt: TGTGCCTGGAGTGGGGACAGGGGATTAGACTATGGCTACACCTTC

j_call: TRBJ2-1
clone_size: .
d_call: TRBD2
v_call: TRBV4-2
cdr3_aa: CASSQVASGGNYNEQFF
cdr3_nt: TGTGCCAGCAGCCAAGTGGCCAGCGGGGGTAATTACAATGAGCAGTTCTTC

j_call: TRBJ1-5
clone_size: .
d_call: .
v_call: TRBV12-5
cdr3_aa: CASGLAVREQPQHF
cdr3_nt: TGTGCTAGTGGTCTCGCAGTCAGGGAACAGCCCCAGCATTTT

j_call: TRBJ1-5
clone_size: few
d_call: TRBD1
v_call: TRBV19
cdr3_aa: CASSNRQGNQPQHF
cdr3_nt: TGTGCCAGTAGTAACCGACAGGGGAATCAGCCCCAGCATTTT

j_call: TRBJ2-7
clone_size: once
d_call: TRBD2
v_call: TRBV6-5
cdr3_aa: CASSYRGREYF
cdr3_nt: TGTGCCAGCAGTTACCGTGGGAGGGAGTACTTC

j_call: TRBJ2-7
clone_size: once
d_call: .
v_call: TRBV28
cdr3_aa: CASSLYSYEQYF
cdr3_nt: TGTGCCAGCAGTTTATATAGCTACGAGCAGTACTTC

j_call: TRBJ2-5
clone_size: once
d_call: TRBD2
v_call: TRBV5-1
cdr3_aa: CASSFRRGLAQETQYF
cdr3_nt: TGCGCCAGCAGCTTCCGGAGGGGACTAGCCCAAGAGACCCAGTACTTC

j_call: TRBJ2-6
clone_size: .
d_call: TRBD2
v_call: TRBV4-1
cdr3_aa: CASSQALAGPSGANVLTF
cdr3_nt: TGCGCCAGCAGCCAAGCACTAGCGGGTCCCTCTGGGGCCAACGTCCTGACTTTC

j_call: TRBJ1-5
clone_size: .
d_call: .
v_call: TRBV2
cdr3_aa: CASSDLGANFGQPQHF
cdr3_nt: TGTGCCAGCAGTGATTTGGGGGCTAATTTCGGTCAGCCCCAGCATTTT

j_call: TRBJ1-5
clone_size: .
d_call: .
v_call: TRBV5-1
cdr3_aa: CASSLEDSGSNQPQHF
cdr3_nt: TGCGCCAGCAGCTTGGAAGATTCAGGGAGCAATCAGCCCCAGCATTTT

j_call: TRBJ2-7
clone_size: .
d_call: .
v_call: TRBV24-1
cdr3_aa: CATSDLYGDEGEQYF
cdr3_nt: TGTGCCACCAGTGATTTGTACGGGGATGAAGGCGAGCAGTACTTC

j_call: TRBJ2-7
clone_size: once
d_call: .
v_call: TRBV21-1
cdr3_aa: CASSPAAGQGGVEQYF
cdr3_nt: TGTGCCAGCTCACCCGCCGCGGGACAGGGAGGAGTCGAGCAGTACTTC

j_call: TRBJ1-5
clone_size: few
d_call: .
v_call: TRBV20-1
cdr3_aa: CSASAVERPQHF
cdr3_nt: TGCAGTGCTAGTGCAGTTGAAAGGCCCCAGCATTTT

j_call: TRBJ2-3
clone_size: .
d_call: TRBD2
v_call: TRBV13
cdr3_aa: CASSLGLAGGSDTQYF
cdr3_nt: TGTGCCAGCAGCTTGGGACTAGCGGGAGGTTCAGATACGCAGTATTTT

j_call: TRBJ1-2
clone_size: .
d_call: .
v_call: TRBV4-1
cdr3_aa: CASSQGRLGYGYTF
cdr3_nt: TGCGCCAGCAGCCAAGGGAGACTAGGCTATGGCTACACCTTC

j_call: TRBJ2-7
clone_size: .
d_call: TRBD2
v_call: TRBV6-2/TRBV6-3
cdr3_aa: CASSLEREGLLYEQYF
cdr3_nt: TGTGCCAGCAGTCTTGAGCGGGAGGGCCTTCTTTACGAGCAGTACTTC

j_call: TRBJ2-7
clone_size: .
d_call: TRBD1
v_call: TRBV27
cdr3_aa: CASSLNPPGQGSYEQYF
cdr3_nt: TGTGCCAGCAGTCTTAATCCCCCGGGACAGGGAAGCTACGAGCAGTACTTC